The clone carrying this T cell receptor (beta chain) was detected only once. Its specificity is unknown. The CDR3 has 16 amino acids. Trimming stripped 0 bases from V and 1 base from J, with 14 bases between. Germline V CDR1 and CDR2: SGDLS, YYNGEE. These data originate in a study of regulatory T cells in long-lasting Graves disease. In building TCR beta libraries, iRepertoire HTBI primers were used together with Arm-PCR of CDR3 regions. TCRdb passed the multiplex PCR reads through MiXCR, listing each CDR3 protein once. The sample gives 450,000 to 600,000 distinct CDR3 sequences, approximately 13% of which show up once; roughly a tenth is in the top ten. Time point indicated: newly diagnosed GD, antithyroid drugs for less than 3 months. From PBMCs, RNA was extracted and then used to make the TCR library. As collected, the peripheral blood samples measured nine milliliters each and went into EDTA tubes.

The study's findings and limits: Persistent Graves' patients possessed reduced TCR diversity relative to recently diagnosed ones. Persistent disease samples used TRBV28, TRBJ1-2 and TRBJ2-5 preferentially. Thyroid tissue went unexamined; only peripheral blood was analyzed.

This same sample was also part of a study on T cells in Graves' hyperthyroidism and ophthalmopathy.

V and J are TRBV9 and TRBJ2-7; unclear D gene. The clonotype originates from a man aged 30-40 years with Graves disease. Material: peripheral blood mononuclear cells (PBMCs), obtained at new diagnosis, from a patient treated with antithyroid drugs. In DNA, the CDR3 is TGTGCCAGCAGCGTAGGTGGGCTACAATCGTCCTACGAGCAGTACTTC. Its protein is CASSVGGLQSSYEQYF.